Each of the 23 T cell receptor beta chains below was sequenced from the same sample in a study of identifying expanded T cells in peripheral blood. Measured with immunoSEQ multiplex PCR; TCRdb has only the in-frame clones, and not every one. The sample lists 90,000 or so clones, more than 75% seen once, with roughly 5.3% in the top ten. Sample: blood. Receptors originate from a person aged 18 to 75 in good health.

This clone showed up just once. This sequence joins TRBV7-2 and TRBJ2-5; maybe TRBD2 (5 bases). Trimming removed 5 bases at V and 4 bases at J, with 14 bases between. Looked up from germline, CDR1 is SGHTA and CDR2 is FQGNSA. This CDR3 spans 14 amino acids. This CDR3 reads CASSVNLAGETQYF. The CDR3 DNA follows: TGTGCCAGCAGCGTGAACCTAGCAGGAGAGACCCAGTACTTC.

The chain has TRBV2 and TRBJ1-1, with TRBD1 matching 8 bases. The J segment lost 1 base and the V segment lost 8 bases, leaving 6 bases of the junction unmatched. Germline V gene data show CDR1 as SNHLY and CDR2 as FYNNEI. The CDR3 consists of 14 residues. The DNA for the CDR3 is TGTGCCAGCGCTAGGACAGGGTGGAACACTGAAGCTTTCTTT. It specifies CASARTGWNTEAFF.

In its sample, this clone was seen a few times. The genes are TRBV27 and TRBJ1-1; no clear D gene. This CDR3 is 14 amino acids long. V lost 6 bases to trimming and J lost 4 bases, with 15 bases between them. CDR1 is MNHEY, CDR2 SMNVEV, per germline (reference sequence). CDR3 in DNA: TGTGCCAGCAGAGCACATGTTCGAGGCACTGAAGCTTTCTTT. As protein: CASRAHVRGTEAFF.

This sequence joins TRBV27 and TRBJ1-1, with D possibly matching TRBD1 (6 bases). Germline V CDR1 and CDR2: MNHEY, SMNVEV (reference sequence). The germline V and J ends were trimmed by 5 bases and 6 bases, with 16 bases remaining between them. The CDR3 runs 14 residues. CDR3 amino acids: CASSHRERRAEAFF. CDR3 DNA sequence: TGTGCCAGCAGTCACAGGGAAAGGCGCGCTGAAGCTTTCTTT.

J is TRBJ2-5 and V is TRBV20-1; D remains ambiguous. V was pared by 1 base and J by 2 bases, with 2 bases between. This CDR3 has 11 residues. Germline values: CDR1 DFQATT, CDR2 SNEGSKA (reference sequence). The CDR3 sequence: CSARAQETQYF. CDR3 nucleotides: TGCAGTGCTAGAGCTCAAGAGACCCAGTACTTC.

The DNA of the CDR3 is TGCAGCGTTGTGGCCAGCACAGATACGCAGTATTTT. Amino acid sequence: CSVVASTDTQYF. The rearrangement uses TRBV29-1 and TRBJ2-3; D remains unclear. The CDR3 is 12 residues long. Trimming stripped 4 bases from V and 0 bases from J, with 5 bases between. The germline V gene encodes CDR1 SQVTM and CDR2 ANQGSEA.

The J gene is TRBJ2-5, the V gene TRBV6-1; D unclear. V lost 8 bases, J lost 4 bases, and 14 bases lay in between. The CDR3 covers 13 residues. Germline V gene sequence: CDR1 MNHNS, CDR2 SASEGT. The CDR3, as DNA: TGTGCCAGCGACATGCAGTGGCGAGAGACCCAGTACTTC. It is translated as CASDMQWRETQYF.

The gene calls are TRBV16 and TRBJ1-2; a weak D match, TRBD1 (5 bases). Between the trimmed V and J ends, which lost 4 bases and 6 bases, there was a span of 18 bases. From germline, CDR1 is KGHSY and CDR2 FQNENV. There are 15 residues in the CDR3. DNA for the CDR3: TGTGCCAGCAGCCTTCAGGGCCCCGTGAGTGATGGCTACACCTTC. This codes for CASSLQGPVSDGYTF.

This clone was seen only once. The chain uses TRBV13 and TRBJ2-3; D gene uncertain. The V gene's germline CDR1 is PRHDT and CDR2 FYEKMQ (reference sequence). V was cut by 5 bases and J by 0 bases, with 6 bases left in between. There are 13 residues in the CDR3. The CDR3 sequence is CASSPQSTDTQYF. The CDR3, as DNA: TGTGCCAGCAGCCCACAAAGCACAGATACGCAGTATTTT.

The chain has TRBV7-2 and TRBJ1-6; a weak D match, TRBD1 (6 bases). The V end was cut by 1 base, the J end by 9 bases, with 13 bases between. This CDR3 has 15 residues. Germline V gene sequence: CDR1 SGHTA, CDR2 FQGNSA. This chain's CDR3 is CASSLDRAAGSPLHF. In DNA, the CDR3 is TGTGCCAGCAGCTTAGACAGGGCGGCTGGTTCACCCCTCCACTTT.

The chain employs TRBV10-2 and TRBJ1-2; 7 nucleotides align to TRBD1. The germline gives CDR1 WSHSY, CDR2 SAAADI. V was clipped by 5 bases and J by 4 bases; unmatched bases: 4. The CDR3 extends over 13 amino acids. The CDR3 region has the DNA TGCGCCAGCAGTTGGGACAGATTCTATGGCTACACCTTC. Amino acid sequence: CASSWDRFYGYTF.

The rearrangement uses TRBV19 and TRBJ1-5; weak D call: TRBD1 (6 bases). Germline loops: CDR1 LNHDA, CDR2 SQIVND (reference sequence). V lost 6 bases and J lost 1, with 13 bases in between. The CDR3 has 15 amino acids. CDR3 residues: CASRTTGRSNQPQHF. The CDR3 nucleotides read TGTGCCAGTAGAACCACAGGGCGGAGCAATCAGCCCCAGCATTTT.

The gene calls are TRBV7-7 and TRBJ1-2; D may be TRBD1 (5 bases). The length of the CDR3 is 21 residues. CDR1 SSHAT and CDR2 FNYEAQ come from the germline V gene (reference sequence). V was clipped by 5 bases and J by 2 bases, with 33 bases between them. The CDR3 reads CASSIPLGGPYPLTINYGYTF. CDR3 bases: TGTGCCAGCAGCATCCCTTTGGGGGGACCATACCCCCTTACTATAAACTATGGCTACACCTTC. Looking up the rest from reference TRBV7-7 and TRBJ1-2 gives the full variable domain: GAGVSQSPRYKVTKRGQDVTLRCDPISSHATLYWYQQALGQGPEFLTYFNYEAQPDKSGLPSDRFSAERPEGSISTLTIQRTEQRDSAMYRCASSIPLGGPYPLTINYGYTFGSGTRLTVV.

This clone has only one observation. V gene TRBV6-5 combines with J gene TRBJ1-5; D is unclear. There are 14 residues in the CDR3. V shed 0 bases and J shed 0 bases, with 3 bases lying between them. CDR1 and CDR2 from the germline V gene are MNHEY and SVGAGI. In DNA form, the CDR3 reads TGTGCCAGCAGTTACTCGTCTAGCAATCAGCCCCAGCATTTT. Its protein is CASSYSSSNQPQHF.

This sequence joins TRBV21-1 and TRBJ2-1; the D call of TRBD2 is as the table states it, not checked on the DNA. TRBV21-1 is tagged as a pseudogene. The CDR3 covers 16 residues. CDR3 sequence: CASSKGWGDLNNEQFF. CDR3 sequence (DNA): TGTGCCAGCAGCAAAGGGTGGGGAGATCTGAACAATGAGCAGTTCTTC.

The chain employs TRBV14 and TRBJ1-1; D uncertain. The CDR3 has 14 amino acids. Trimming left V 4 bases short and J 5 bases short, with 14 bases between. Per the germline V gene, CDR1 is SGHDN and CDR2 is FVKESK. CDR3 loop: CASSRDLARTEAFF. CDR3 coding DNA: TGTGCCAGCAGCCGCGACTTGGCGAGGACTGAAGCTTTCTTT.

This rearrangement joins TRBV27 to TRBJ2-3, with TRBD2 identical over 8 bases. After removal of 6 bases from V and 4 bases from J, the junction contained 12 bases not matched to a gene. The CDR3 is 16 residues long. CDR1 MNHEY and CDR2 SMNVEV come from the germline V gene (reference sequence). The chain's CDR3 is CASRTHSGALSDTQYF. The CDR3 DNA is TGTGCCAGCAGGACACATAGCGGGGCTCTTTCAGATACGCAGTATTTT.

The gene calls are TRBV5-6 and TRBJ1-4; D is unclear. The V and J ends lost 0 bases and 8 bases respectively, with 8 bases between them. This CDR3 has 13 residues. CDR1 is SGHDT, CDR2 YYEEEE, per germline. This chain's CDR3 is CASSLGSQEKLFF. In nucleotides, the CDR3 is TGTGCCAGCAGCTTGGGGAGTCAGGAAAAACTGTTTTTT.

V is TRBV7-9 and J is TRBJ1-4, with 7 bases matching TRBD1. The CDR3 runs to 14 residues. Unmatched junction bases numbered 7, after V lost 5 bases and J lost 7 bases. The germline V gene has CDR1 SEHNR and CDR2 FQNEAQ (reference sequence). CDR3 loop: CASSPTGNSEKLFF. CDR3 sequence (DNA): TGTGCCAGCAGCCCGACAGGGAATAGTGAAAAACTGTTTTTT.

CDR3: CASSEEGLAFF. The CDR3, as DNA: TGTGCCAGCAGTGAAGAGGGATTAGCTTTCTTT. This chain uses TRBV2 with TRBJ1-1; D unresolved. This CDR3 has 11 amino acids. The V end was cut by 1 base, the J end by 10 bases, with 7 bases between. The V gene's germline CDR1 is SNHLY and CDR2 FYNNEI.

This clone appeared once. The chain uses TRBV7-9 and TRBJ2-1, with D possibly being TRBD2 (5 bases). Deletions cut 6 bases from V and 0 bases from J, with 12 bases between. The V gene's germline CDR1 is SEHNR and CDR2 FQNEAQ (reference sequence). CDR3 length: 15 residues. In nucleotides, the CDR3 is TGTGCCAGCAGTTACCTTCGGGGCTCCTACAATGAGCAGTTCTTC. It is translated as CASSYLRGSYNEQFF.

The chain couples TRBV7-2 to TRBJ2-7; D is ambiguous. This CDR3 comprises 11 residues. V lost 5 bases and J lost 0, with 2 bases in between. Germline V gene sequence: CDR1 SGHTA, CDR2 FQGNSA. This CDR3 is CASSPSYEQYF. As DNA, the CDR3 is TGTGCCAGCAGCCCCTCCTACGAGCAGTACTTC.

The CDR3 sequence: CASSLRQSETQYF. CDR3 nucleotide sequence: TGTGCCAGCAGCTTAAGACAGTCAGAGACCCAGTACTTC. The chain combines TRBV7-2 with TRBJ2-5, with D possibly being TRBD1 (5 bases). The V gene lost 2 bases and the J gene lost 4 bases, with 8 bases spanning the gap. This CDR3 has 13 residues. From germline, CDR1 is SGHTA and CDR2 FQGNSA.